Following are 32 T cell receptor beta chains from one sample sequenced in a study of blood T cells in healthy people across ages. Then a second PCR, running roughly 7 to 11 cycles, was carried out with a sample-barcoded 5' primer and a J-beta primer mix. Each CDR3 protein gets one entry after TCRdb re-called the 5' RACE reads with MiXCR. In the table there are 1.5 million to 1.9 million distinct CDR3 sequences, 35% to 45% of which are singletons. The sample consisted of blood. All receptors come from a woman aged 18 to 35 in good health.

The chain's CDR3 is CASTAAGRYTGELFF. The CDR3 DNA sequence: TGTGCCAGCACCGCAGCGGGGAGATACACCGGGGAGCTGTTTTTT. The V gene is TRBV12-3 or TRBV12-4, the J gene TRBJ2-2; 7 nucleotides agree with TRBD2. There are 15 residues in the CDR3. Unmatched junction bases numbered 8, after V lost 7 bases and J lost 3 bases.

This rearrangement joins TRBV9 to TRBJ2-2; TRBD1 agrees at 8 bases. CDR1 is SGDLS and CDR2 is YYNGEE in the germline V gene. The CDR3 has 15 residues. With 0 bases clipped from V and 4 bases from J, the junction kept 2 bases outside the gene matches. The CDR3 DNA is TGTGCCAGCAGCGTAGACAGGGGGTCCACCGGGGAGCTGTTTTTT. The encoded protein is CASSVDRGSTGELFF. Drawing the rest from reference TRBV9 and TRBJ2-2, the complete variable domain is DSGVTQTPKHLITATGQRVTLRCSPRSGDLSVYWYQQSLDQGLQFLIQYYNGEERAKGNILERFSAQQFPDLHSELNLSSLELGDSALYFCASSVDRGSTGELFFGEGSRLTVL.

This sequence joins TRBV12-3 or TRBV12-4 and TRBJ2-5, with TRBD2 matching 8 bases. V gave up 2 bases and J gave up 4 bases; unmatched junction bases: 6. CDR3 length: 15 amino acids. CDR3 protein: CASSLNSGGSETQYF. The CDR3 DNA reads TGTGCCAGCAGTTTAAACAGCGGGGGTTCAGAGACCCAGTACTTC.

The J gene is TRBJ2-1, the V gene TRBV5-1, with D maybe TRBD1 (6 bases). The V gene lost 4 bases and the J gene lost 4 bases, with 15 bases spanning the gap. This CDR3 contains 15 residues. The V gene's germline CDR1 is SGHRS and CDR2 YFSETQ. The CDR3, as DNA: TGCGCCAGCAGCGTGCTAGAAACAGGGTACAATGAGCAGTTCTTC. Translated: CASSVLETGYNEQFF.

Ten or more counts support this clonotype. The V and J genes are TRBV3-1 and TRBJ2-7; D call uncertain. The CDR3 is 12 residues long. V gave up 0 bases and J gave up 5 bases, with 5 bases separating them. Germline CDR1 LGHDT, CDR2 YNNKEL (reference sequence). The CDR3 region has the DNA TGTGCCAGCAGCCAAGATTTTCACGAGCAGTACTTC. Protein sequence: CASSQDFHEQYF.

This chain links TRBV7-8 with TRBJ2-7; 9 positions agree with TRBD1. Germline V gene sequence: CDR1 SGHVS, CDR2 FQNEAQ. This CDR3 spans 15 amino acids. Unmatched junction bases numbered 9, after V lost 2 bases and J lost 7 bases. The CDR3 here is CASSLQQGAYNEQYF. In DNA form, the CDR3 reads TGTGCCAGCAGCTTACAACAGGGGGCGTACAATGAGCAGTACTTC.

The chain links TRBV12-3 or TRBV12-4 to TRBJ1-1; D not resolved. V gave up 8 bases and J gave up 6 bases, with 22 bases separating them. CDR3 length: 15 residues. CDR3 sequence: CASRKGVTGVPEAFF. The CDR3 DNA reads as TGTGCCAGCCGCAAGGGAGTGACGGGAGTCCCTGAAGCTTTCTTT.

The chain recombines TRBV7-9 with TRBJ2-5, with D possibly being TRBD1 (6 bases). Per germline, CDR1 SEHNR and CDR2 FQNEAQ (reference sequence). The V end lost 1 base, the J end lost 12 bases, and 21 bases lay between the germline ends. This CDR3 is built from 15 residues. In DNA form, the CDR3 reads TGTGCCAGCAGCTTAGTCGTCCGCCAGGGACAAACCAAGTACTTC. This translates into CASSLVVRQGQTKYF.

The chain carries TRBV2 and TRBJ2-5; a possible D gene is TRBD2 (6 bases). Germline values: CDR1 SNHLY, CDR2 FYNNEI. Trimming took off 5 bases at V and 5 bases at J, with 15 bases between the two ends. This CDR3 comprises 14 residues. CDR3 DNA: TGTGCCAGCAGTCAAAACGCGGGGAGCGAGACCCAGTACTTC. Translation gives CASSQNAGSETQYF.

This clonotype was counted a few times. The chain combines TRBV12-3 or TRBV12-4 with TRBJ2-3, with 7 bases matching TRBD2. V lost 7 bases to trimming and J lost 5 bases; unmatched junction nucleotides: 9. This CDR3 is built from 14 residues. The CDR3 region is CASTFWEGGDTQYF. The CDR3 nucleotides are TGTGCCAGCACCTTCTGGGAGGGAGGAGATACGCAGTATTTT.

The V gene is TRBV5-1, the J gene TRBJ1-2; 8 bases map to TRBD1. The CDR3 loop spans 14 amino acids. Trimming took 5 bases from V and 2 from J; bases not matched to a gene: 5. CDR1 SGHRS and CDR2 YFSETQ come from the germline V gene. The CDR3 nucleotides read TGCGCCAGCAGGCCAGGGGGCCTAAACTATGGCTACACCTTC. Protein: CASRPGGLNYGYTF.

This clonotype was counted between two and nine times. The V and J genes are TRBV28 and TRBJ2-6; D is ambiguous. Trimming stripped 4 bases from V and 0 bases from J, with 16 bases between. The germline V gene encodes CDR1 MDHEN and CDR2 SYDVKM. The CDR3 runs to 18 residues. This chain's CDR3 is CASSSTRGSNSGANVLTF. The CDR3 coding sequence is TGTGCCAGCAGTTCGACCCGAGGAAGCAACTCTGGGGCCAACGTCCTGACTTTC. The whole variable domain, remainder taken from reference TRBV28 and TRBJ2-6, is DVKVTQSSRYLVKRTGEKVFLECVQDMDHENMFWYRQDPGLGLRLIYFSYDVKMKEKGDIPEGYSVSREKKERFSLILESASTNQTSMYLCASSSTRGSNSGANVLTFGAGSRLTVL.

This clonotype turned up a few times. The J gene is TRBJ2-1, the V gene TRBV6-5; D could derive from TRBD1 or TRBD2 (5 bases each). Trimming cost V 5 bases and J 7 bases, with 18 bases left between them. Germline loops: CDR1 MNHEY, CDR2 SVGAGI. This CDR3 has 15 amino acids. The CDR3 bases are TGTGCCAGCAGTGCCATCCCGGGCGAGGGGAATGAGCAGTTCTTC. Residues: CASSAIPGEGNEQFF.

This chain connects TRBV6-2 or TRBV6-3 to TRBJ1-1; D is unclear. The CDR3 is made up of 15 amino acids. Trimming took 4 bases from V and 1 from J, leaving 13 bases between them. Germline-derived CDR1 and CDR2 are MNHEY and SVGEGT. CDR3 bases: TGTGCCAGCAGTTTTTTAGGAATGGGGAACACTGAAGCTTTCTTT. Translating it yields CASSFLGMGNTEAFF.

The sample holds a few counts of this clonotype. J is TRBJ2-3 and V is TRBV14; tentatively, D is TRBD2 (6 bases). Trimming pared 4 bases from V and 5 bases from J, leaving 19 bases between. This CDR3 is 16 amino acids long. In germline, CDR1 is SGHDN, CDR2 FVKESK. CDR3 bases: TGTGCCAGCAGCCCCCTCAGCGGGTTATTAGGAGATACGCAGTATTTT. Its protein product is CASSPLSGLLGDTQYF.

This clonotype has only a few counts. The chain recombines TRBV13 with TRBJ1-1; D ambiguous. The CDR3 loop spans 13 amino acids. Deletions cut 1 base from V and 7 bases from J, with 10 bases between. Germline lookup yields CDR1 PRHDT and CDR2 FYEKMQ (reference sequence). CDR3 sequence: CASSLDRKNEAFF. The CDR3 DNA reads as TGTGCCAGCAGCTTAGATAGAAAGAATGAAGCTTTCTTT.

This clonotype was detected a few times. The chain uses TRBV7-2 and TRBJ2-3; weak D call: TRBD1 (6 bases). This CDR3 has 17 residues. Trimming took off 4 bases at V and 0 bases at J, with 17 bases between the two ends. Germline-derived CDR1 and CDR2 are SGHTA and FQGNSA. The CDR3 here is CASSSPRGRASTDTQYF. The CDR3 DNA reads as TGTGCCAGCAGCTCCCCGAGGGGGAGAGCTAGCACAGATACGCAGTATTTT.

The V call is TRBV30, the J call TRBJ1-1, with TRBD1 matching 8 bases. The V segment lost 3 bases and the J segment 0 bases; nucleotides outside the gene matches: 3. Germline lookup yields CDR1 GTSNPN and CDR2 SVGIG (reference sequence). The CDR3 consists of 14 residues. CDR3 DNA: TGTGCCTGGAGGACAGGGGCGGTGAACACTGAAGCTTTCTTT. It encodes CAWRTGAVNTEAFF.

CDR3 in amino acids: CSVEDCAHYNEQFF. CDR3 bases: TGCAGCGTTGAGGACTGTGCCCACTACAATGAGCAGTTCTTC. J is TRBJ2-1 and V is TRBV29-1; D possibly corresponds to TRBD2 (5 bases). CDR1 and CDR2 from the germline V gene are SQVTM and ANQGSEA. Trimming removed 3 bases at V and 3 bases at J, with 12 bases between. This CDR3 has 14 residues.

This rearrangement joins TRBV11-2 to TRBJ2-7; 7 bases are a match to TRBD1. CDR1 and CDR2 (germline): SGHAT, FQNNGV. The CDR3 has 14 residues. V lost 5 bases, J lost 7 bases, and 11 bases stayed unmatched. As DNA, the CDR3 is TGTGCCAGCAGCGTAGTTGGGACAGACAATGAGCAGTACTTC. Protein sequence: CASSVVGTDNEQYF.

The CDR3 sequence: CAISSLAGSTDTQYF. In DNA, the CDR3 is TGTGCCATCAGCTCCCTAGCGGGGAGCACAGATACGCAGTATTTT. The V and J genes are TRBV10-3 and TRBJ2-3; 9 bases line up with TRBD2. V shed 6 bases and J 0 bases; nucleotides not matched to a gene: 4. The CDR3 covers 15 residues. Germline values: CDR1 ENHRY, CDR2 SYGVKD.

A word on this clonotype: A far bigger clonotype differs at one base, so this is likely a read error. V is TRBV7-2 and J is TRBJ2-1; the D is unclear. Trimming took off 1 base at V and 4 bases at J, with 2 bases between the two ends. Germline lookup yields CDR1 SGHTA and CDR2 FQGNSA. The CDR3 extends over 12 amino acids. The CDR3 reads CTSSLEYNEQFF. CDR3 coding DNA: TGTACCAGCAGCTTAGAGTACAATGAGCAGTTCTTC.

This clonotype was detected a few times. The V and J genes are TRBV4-3 and TRBJ2-3, with 9 positions matching TRBD2. This CDR3 region has 15 residues. J gave up 9 bases and V 1 base, and 8 bases lay outside the gene matches. From germline, CDR1 is LGHNA and CDR2 YSLEER. Here the CDR3 DNA reads TGCGCCAGCAGCCAAGGGGCTAGCGGGATCGTCACGCAGTATTTT. It specifies CASSQGASGIVTQYF.

This chain links TRBV6-2 or TRBV6-3 with TRBJ2-1; D is unresolved. This CDR3 contains 14 residues. Germline CDR1 reads MNHEY; CDR2 reads SVGEGT. Trimming left V 10 bases short and J 9 bases short, with 22 bases between. CDR3 region: CATALGLTSSEQFF. The CDR3 DNA reads as TGTGCCACCGCTTTAGGTTTGACGTCTAGTGAGCAGTTCTTC.

Concerning this clonotype itself: A read error may produce the germline difference seen at one junction end. V usage is TRBV7-9 and J usage is TRBJ1-1; no clear D gene. The CDR3 totals 15 residues. In germline, CDR1 is SEHNR, CDR2 FQNEAQ (reference sequence). The DNA for the CDR3 is TGTGCTAGCAGCTTAGCCCTGGGCAGGAGGACTGAAGCTTTCTTT. Its translation is CASSLALGRRTEAFF.

This clonotype was picked up a small number of times. The genes are TRBV4-1 and TRBJ1-2; the match to TRBD1 covers 10 bases. The CDR3 is 15 amino acids. Germline V gene data show CDR1 as MGHRA and CDR2 as YSYEKL. The J segment lost 4 bases and the V segment lost 1 base, leaving 3 bases of the junction unmatched. The DNA for the CDR3 is TGCGCCAGCAGCCAAGGAGGGACAGGGGCCTATGGCTACACCTTC. Amino acids: CASSQGGTGAYGYTF.

A word on this clonotype: One end of the junction does not line up with germline, which may come from a read error. V gene TRBV20-1 combines with J gene TRBJ2-5, with a tentative D call TRBD2 (5 bases). The CDR3 runs to 11 residues. Germline V CDR1 and CDR2: DFQATT, SNEGSKA (reference sequence). CDR3 sequence reads: CASGYGETQYF. Written as DNA, the CDR3 is TGTGCAAGCGGATACGGAGAGACCCAGTACTTC.

This clonotype showed up just a few times. The chain carries TRBV6-1 and TRBJ1-2, with 9 bases identical to TRBD1. V was pared by 4 bases and J by 5 bases, with 8 bases of the junction left unmatched. The CDR3 is 15 amino acids. Germline V gives CDR1 MNHNS, CDR2 SASEGT. This chain's CDR3 is CASSGGTGPGYGYTF. CDR3 bases: TGTGCCAGCAGTGGGGGGACAGGGCCGGGATATGGCTACACCTTC.

On this clonotype itself: It may be a read error: a sequence one base away is much more abundant. The chain uses TRBV15 and TRBJ1-1, with D unresolved. This CDR3 contains 15 residues. CDR1 and CDR2 (germline): LNHNV, YYDKDF (reference sequence). Trimming pared 4 bases from V and 2 bases from J, leaving 14 bases between. CDR3 bases: TGTGCCACCAGCACGGGGTCGGGAGGCAACACTGAAGCTTTCTTT. Protein product: CATSTGSGGNTEAFF.

The gene calls are TRBV5-1 and TRBJ2-3, with D hard to call. The CDR3 has 15 residues. Between the trimmed V and J ends, which lost 1 base and 3 bases, there was a span of 12 bases. CDR1 and CDR2 from the germline V gene are SGHRS and YFSETQ. The CDR3 loop reads CASSLRPDPTDTQYF. The CDR3 nucleotides read TGCGCCAGCAGCTTGAGGCCGGATCCGACAGATACGCAGTATTTT.

The chain combines TRBV29-1 with TRBJ2-3; D unresolved. V was cut by 3 bases and J by 5 bases, with 6 bases left in between. Germline-derived CDR1 and CDR2 are SQVTM and ANQGSEA. The CDR3 has 11 residues. CDR3 nucleotide sequence: TGCAGCGTTGAGCAGCTAGATACGCAGTATTTT. Translating gives CSVEQLDTQYF.

A few counts support this clonotype. The chain links TRBV7-9 to TRBJ2-4, with D possibly called TRBD1 or TRBD2 (5 bases each). From germline, CDR1 is SEHNR and CDR2 FQNEAQ (reference sequence). Trimming stripped 4 bases from V and 1 base from J, with 11 bases between. The CDR3 runs 15 residues. CDR3 residues: CASSSQGEAKNIQYF. As DNA, the CDR3 is TGTGCCAGCAGCTCCCAGGGAGAGGCCAAAAACATTCAGTACTTC. Filled out from reference TRBV7-9 and TRBJ2-4, the complete variable domain reads DTGVSQNPRHKITKRGQNVTFRCDPISEHNRLYWYRQTLGQGPEFLTYFQNEAQLEKSRLLSDRFSAERPKGSFSTLEIQRTEQGDSAMYLCASSSQGEAKNIQYFGAGTRLSVL.